Shown below are 18 T cell receptor beta chains from a single sample sequenced in a study of chemoradiotherapy in HPV16-positive cancers. Method: immunoSEQ multiplex PCR; TCRdb's copy keeps in-frame clones and lacks some. The table includes some 12,000 clones, approximately 88% detected once. The sequences come from blood, collected from a patient who underwent chemoradiotherapy. Receptors were obtained from a human donor with HPV-associated anogenital cancer.

The chain couples TRBV29-1 to TRBJ2-1; D perhaps matches TRBD2 (5 bases). Germline V gives CDR1 SQVTM, CDR2 ANQGSEA. V was pared by 4 bases and J by 4 bases, with 8 bases between. This CDR3 is built from 12 residues. CDR3 nucleotides: TGCAGCGTTGCCGGAGGTTACAATGAGCAGTTCTTC. Translation gives CSVAGGYNEQFF.

The chain uses TRBV5-1 and TRBJ2-7, with 7 bases matching TRBD1. The CDR3 has 16 amino acids. Germline CDR1 reads SGHRS; CDR2 reads YFSETQ. With V trimmed by 4 bases and J by 3 bases, 13 bases remained unmatched. The CDR3 protein is CASSPFIGQVDYEQYF. CDR3 DNA sequence: TGCGCCAGCAGCCCTTTTATAGGACAGGTAGACTACGAGCAGTACTTC.

The V gene is TRBV7-8, the J gene TRBJ1-3; tentatively, D is TRBD1 (5 bases). Per the germline V gene, CDR1 is SGHVS and CDR2 is FQNEAQ. The germline V and J ends were trimmed by 5 bases and 9 bases, with 11 bases remaining between them. The CDR3 covers 12 residues. CDR3 nucleotides: TGTGCCAGCAGCCCCAGACAGCCCACCATATATTTT. This translates into CASSPRQPTIYF.

As concerns this clone: The same CDR3 also results from other DNA sequences found in this sample. The CDR3 is CASSLEVSAGQPQHF. The CDR3 nucleotides are TGTGCCAGCAGCTTAGAGGTCAGCGCAGGTCAGCCCCAGCATTTT. This chain joins TRBV7-2 and TRBJ1-5; D unresolved. CDR1 is SGHTA, CDR2 FQGNSA, per germline. Trimming pared 1 base from V and 6 bases from J, leaving 13 bases between. The CDR3 extends over 15 amino acids.

CDR3 sequence: CASSQYLAGGGQETQYF. DNA of the CDR3: TGCGCCAGCAGCCAGTATCTAGCGGGGGGCGGTCAAGAGACCCAGTACTTC. The chain joins TRBV4-1 to TRBJ2-5; TRBD2 matches at 11 bases. Per germline, CDR1 MGHRA and CDR2 YSYEKL. The CDR3 runs to 17 residues. V was pared by 3 bases and J by 2 bases, with 8 bases of the junction left unmatched.

This chain links TRBV11-2 with TRBJ1-6; D remains ambiguous. This CDR3 spans 12 amino acids. Trimming took 2 bases from V and 14 from J, leaving 10 bases between them. Germline CDR1 and CDR2: SGHAT and FQNNGV. The CDR3 loop reads CASSLPRQALHF. In DNA form, the CDR3 reads TGTGCCAGCAGCTTACCACGGCAGGCCCTCCACTTT.

A note on this clone: This sample also contains other DNA sequences that code for the same CDR3. The CDR3 DNA reads TGTGCCAGCAGCTCCGGACAGATTAATGAAAAACTGTTTTTT. Translation: CASSSGQINEKLFF. The chain joins TRBV5-4 to TRBJ1-4, with D maybe TRBD1 (6 bases). V dropped 3 bases and J dropped 4 bases, with 10 bases sitting between them. CDR1 is SGHNT and CDR2 is YYREEE in the germline V gene (reference sequence). The CDR3 contains 14 residues.

V and J are TRBV7-3 and TRBJ2-1, with 9 bases matching TRBD1. The V gene's germline CDR1 is SGHTA and CDR2 FQGTGA. The CDR3 is 17 amino acids. With 3 bases clipped from V and 8 bases from J, the junction kept 14 bases outside the gene matches. The CDR3, as DNA: TGTGCCAGCAGCTTCGAGTCCGGGACAGGGTTTAGGGATGAGCAGTTCTTC. Its protein product is CASSFESGTGFRDEQFF.

The V gene is TRBV27, the J gene TRBJ1-3; D unresolved. The CDR3 is made up of 14 amino acids. Trimming removed 0 bases at V and 1 base at J, with 4 bases between. In germline, CDR1 is MNHEY, CDR2 SMNVEV (reference sequence). The CDR3: CASSLSGSGNTIYF. The CDR3 DNA reads TGTGCCAGCAGTTTATCAGGGTCTGGAAACACCATATATTTT.

The chain employs TRBV5-6 and TRBJ2-3; D gene ambiguous. CDR1 and CDR2 from the germline V gene are SGHDT and YYEEEE. Trimming stripped 4 bases from V and 2 bases from J, with 11 bases between. There are 14 residues in the CDR3. In DNA form, the CDR3 reads TGTGCCAGCAGCCAACGACCCTACACAGATACGCAGTATTTT. Residues: CASSQRPYTDTQYF.

The V gene is TRBV28, the J gene TRBJ2-3; no firm D call. Germline V gene sequence: CDR1 MDHEN, CDR2 SYDVKM. This CDR3 has 15 amino acids. V dropped 5 bases and J dropped 0 bases, with 12 bases sitting between them. Written as DNA, the CDR3 is TGTGCCAGCAGTACAGCTACACCTAGCACAGATACGCAGTATTTT. It translates to CASSTATPSTDTQYF.

The chain links TRBV11-3 to TRBJ2-1; 9 nucleotides align to TRBD2. This CDR3 contains 14 residues. Germline CDR1 SGHNT, CDR2 YENEEA. V dropped 2 bases and J dropped 10; count of bases not matched to a gene: 6. The CDR3 DNA reads TGTGCCAGCAGCTTACGCGGGGGGGCAAGGGAGCAGTTCTTC. The encoded protein is CASSLRGGAREQFF.

The gene calls are TRBV11-2 and TRBJ2-3, with D perhaps matching TRBD1 or TRBD2 (5 bases each). Between the trimmed V and J ends, which lost 3 bases and 3 bases, there was a span of 13 bases. Germline V lookup: CDR1 SGHAT, CDR2 FQNNGV. The CDR3 contains 15 residues. The CDR3 is CASSFAPGRTDTQYF. In DNA form, the CDR3 reads TGTGCCAGCAGCTTCGCCCCGGGGCGAACAGATACGCAGTATTTT.

V gene TRBV6-5 combines with J gene TRBJ2-7; D is perhaps TRBD1 (6 bases). Germline lookup yields CDR1 MNHEY and CDR2 SVGAGI. The V end lost 0 bases, the J end lost 3 bases, and 12 bases lay between the germline ends. The CDR3 runs to 15 residues. The CDR3 region has the DNA TGTGCCAGCAGTTACTCGCCAGGGGCCCACTACGAGCAGTACTTC. It codes for CASSYSPGAHYEQYF.

The genes are TRBV7-8 and TRBJ2-7, with 8 bases matching TRBD2. J was trimmed by 6 bases and V by 3 bases; bases with no gene match: 19. The CDR3 has 18 residues. The germline CDR1 and CDR2 sequences are SGHVS and FQNEAQ. For the CDR3, the DNA is TGTGCCAGCAGCTTCACCCCGAAGACTGGGACTAGTTCGGGCGAGCAGTACTTC. Translated, it gives CASSFTPKTGTSSGEQYF.

This clone was counted a single time. The chain joins TRBV11-3 to TRBJ2-2; TRBD1 might be the D (5 bases). The germline V gene encodes CDR1 SGHNT and CDR2 YENEEA. CDR3 length: 15 amino acids. V lost 5 bases to trimming and J lost 3 bases, with 13 bases between them. As DNA, the CDR3 is TGTGCCAGCAGCAGACATACAGGAGACACCGGGGAGCTGTTTTTT. Amino acids: CASSRHTGDTGELFF.

The chain has TRBV6-5 and TRBJ2-7; D unresolved. V lost 0 bases, J lost 0 bases, and 9 bases lay in between. Germline lookup yields CDR1 MNHEY and CDR2 SVGAGI. The CDR3 is made up of 15 amino acids. This CDR3 is CASSYSADSSYEQYF. The DNA for the CDR3 is TGTGCCAGCAGTTACTCGGCAGATTCCTCCTACGAGCAGTACTTC.

The chain is built from TRBV6-5 and TRBJ2-2; D is perhaps TRBD2 (5 bases). This CDR3 spans 12 amino acids. V was trimmed by 6 bases and J by 5 bases, leaving 7 bases between them. The germline CDR1 and CDR2 sequences are MNHEY and SVGAGI. The CDR3 DNA sequence: TGTGCCAGCAGAGGAGGAACCGGGGAGCTGTTTTTT. Its protein is CASRGGTGELFF.